The text below deals with one T cell receptor beta chain. Its matching antigen is unknown. Germline V gene lookup returns CDR1 SGHRS and CDR2 YFSETQ. The CDR3 runs to 13 residues. Trimming removed 7 bases at V and 2 bases at J, with 13 bases between. The sample comes from a study of beta chain features in type 1 diabetes. Study overall: There were some 98 million sorted cells examined across all samples.

The study reverse transcribed the entire isolated RNA, so it sequenced expressed TCRB transcripts. Here immunoSEQ multiplex PCR was the method, and the copy in TCRdb shows in-frame clones only, minus some. The sample carries about 270,000 clones, more than 13% recorded once. Findings of the study overall: Shorter TCRB CDR3s, moderately but significantly so, marked every one of the four CD4+ subsets in Type 1 diabetes patients.

This chain joins TRBV5-1 and TRBJ2-7; D is perhaps TRBD2 (6 bases). The receptor was derived from a man aged 25 to 40 with type 1 diabetes. The sequenced sample was naive CD4+ T cells from blood. CDR3 amino acids: CASADSGTYEQYF. The CDR3 region has the DNA TGCGCCAGCGCGGATAGCGGAACCTACGAGCAGTACTTC. Based on the CDR3 plus reference TRBV5-1 and TRBJ2-7, the full variable domain is KAGVTQTPRYLIKTRGQQVTLSCSPISGHRSVSWYQQTPGQGLQFLFEYFSETQRNKGNFPGRFSGRQFSNSRSEMNVSTLELGDSALYLCASADSGTYEQYFGPGTRLTVT.